These 27 T cell receptor beta chains were sequenced from one sample in a study of cytomegalovirus exposure and HLA in healthy donors. PCR primers comprised 60 Vbeta and 13 Jbeta primers. The method was immunoSEQ multiplex PCR; TCRdb's version includes in-frame clones alone and lacks a portion of them. This table holds some 110,000 clones, roughly 66% found once. Sequenced material: PBMCs. The receptors stem from a man aged 18 to 35 in good health and CMV-seronegative.

The V gene is TRBV7-8, the J gene TRBJ1-1; D not certain. Trimming removed 5 bases at V and 2 bases at J, with 15 bases between. The CDR3 sequence is 15 residues long. Germline CDR1 is SGHVS and CDR2 is FQNEAQ. The CDR3 nucleotides read TGTGCCAGCAGCCCACGACTTCCTGGAAACACTGAAGCTTTCTTT. This encodes CASSPRLPGNTEAFF.

This clone was recorded a few times. This sequence joins TRBV5-4 and TRBJ2-7; TRBD2 matches 14 bases. Unmatched junction bases numbered 3, after V lost 9 bases and J lost 4 bases. CDR1 is SGHNT and CDR2 is YYREEE in the germline V gene (reference sequence). CDR3 size: 13 residues. Written as DNA, the CDR3 is TGTGCCATAGGGACTAGCGGGGGTTACGAGCAGTACTTC. Protein product: CAIGTSGGYEQYF.

This rearrangement joins TRBV13 to TRBJ2-2; possible D gene TRBD1, 5 bases. The CDR3 totals 13 residues. Germline V gene sequence: CDR1 PRHDT, CDR2 FYEKMQ (reference sequence). Trimming cost V 1 base and J 6 bases, with 6 bases left between them. Here the CDR3 reads CASSLEGAGELFF. For the CDR3, the DNA is TGTGCCAGCAGCTTAGAAGGGGCCGGGGAGCTGTTTTTT. The whole variable domain, remainder taken from reference TRBV13 and TRBJ2-2, is AAGVIQSPRHLIKEKRETATLKCYPIPRHDTVYWYQQGPGQDPQFLISFYEKMQSDKGSIPDRFSAQQFSDYHSELNMSSLELGDSALYFCASSLEGAGELFFGEGSRLTVL.

This clone was observed once. The genes are TRBV5-6 and TRBJ1-6; D not resolved. Between the trimmed V and J ends, which lost 1 base and 9 bases, there was a span of 5 bases. Germline values: CDR1 SGHDT, CDR2 YYEEEE. This CDR3 comprises 12 residues. The CDR3 protein is CASSLSSSPLHF. CDR3 coding DNA: TGTGCCAGCAGCTTGTCATCTTCACCCCTCCACTTT.

V usage is TRBV28 and J usage is TRBJ2-7, with D perhaps matching TRBD1 (7 bases). V lost 7 bases and J 5 bases, leaving 15 bases between the germline ends. The germline V gene encodes CDR1 MDHEN and CDR2 SYDVKM. CDR3 size: 13 residues. The CDR3 DNA follows: TGTGCCAGCACTTTCAGGGGGGTGGACGAGCAGTACTTC. Protein product: CASTFRGVDEQYF.

The chain couples TRBV13 to TRBJ1-4, with D unresolved. This CDR3 comprises 15 residues. V was shortened by 5 bases and J by 5 bases, with 15 bases between the two germline ends. The germline V gene has CDR1 PRHDT and CDR2 FYEKMQ (reference sequence). The CDR3 is CASSGPGRENEKLFF. The CDR3 nucleotides are TGTGCCAGCAGCGGGCCCGGGCGGGAGAATGAAAAACTGTTTTTT.

This chain links TRBV5-1 with TRBJ2-7; no definite D call. V gave up 3 bases and J gave up 3 bases, with 13 bases separating them. The CDR3 consists of 14 residues. In germline, CDR1 is SGHRS, CDR2 YFSETQ. Written as DNA, the CDR3 is TGCGCCAGCAGCTCCGAACCAGTCGTCTACGAGCAGTACTTC. This codes for CASSSEPVVYEQYF.

V is TRBV5-4 and J is TRBJ1-1, with 9 bases that match TRBD1. After removal of 4 bases from V and 1 base from J, the junction contained 2 bases not matched to a gene. The CDR3 length is 14 residues. Germline CDR1 SGHNT, CDR2 YYREEE (reference sequence). The CDR3 DNA reads TGTGCCAGCAGCGTGGGACAGGGGAACACTGAAGCTTTCTTT. This encodes CASSVGQGNTEAFF. Full variable domain (rest looked up from reference TRBV5-4 and TRBJ1-1): ETGVTQSPTHLIKTRGQQVTLRCSSQSGHNTVSWYQQALGQGPQFIFQYYREEENGRGNFPPRFSGLQFPNYSSELNVNALELDDSALYLCASSVGQGNTEAFFGQGTRLTVV.

This clone came up a few times. V usage is TRBV11-2 and J usage is TRBJ2-7, with a weak D call TRBD2 (6 bases). The CDR3 sequence is 17 residues long. V was pared by 1 base and J by 0 bases, with 16 bases between. Germline assignment: CDR1 SGHAT and CDR2 FQNNGV. CDR3 sequence reads: CASSLGGVSGFSYEQYF. The CDR3 DNA follows: TGTGCCAGCAGCTTAGGGGGGGTGAGCGGATTCTCCTACGAGCAGTACTTC.

This rearrangement joins TRBV19 to TRBJ2-2, with unresolved D. V was pared by 7 bases and J by 6 bases, with 15 bases between. Germline V gene lookup returns CDR1 LNHDA and CDR2 SQIVND (reference sequence). CDR3 size: 14 residues. CDR3 amino acids: CASTPRPDAGELFF. As DNA, the CDR3 is TGTGCCAGTACTCCGAGGCCCGACGCCGGGGAGCTGTTTTTT.

This clone was observed a handful of times. This chain connects TRBV15 to TRBJ1-1, with D tentatively TRBD1 (5 bases). V lost 4 bases, J lost 0 bases, and 9 bases lay in between. CDR1 LNHNV and CDR2 YYDKDF come from the germline V gene (reference sequence). The CDR3 length is 14 residues. The CDR3 coding sequence is TGTGCCACCAGCATGTGGGGGGTGAACACTGAAGCTTTCTTT. It is translated as CATSMWGVNTEAFF.

The chain joins TRBV6-5 to TRBJ2-1; 11 bases agree with TRBD2. This CDR3 has 15 amino acids. Losses at the gene ends were 6 bases for V and 7 bases for J; bases not matched to a gene: 8. Germline lookup yields CDR1 MNHEY and CDR2 SVGAGI. CDR3 in DNA: TGTGCCAGCAGGTCTAGCGGGGGGATGATTAATGAGCAGTTCTTC. Amino acid sequence: CASRSSGGMINEQFF.

This clone was counted only a few times. The chain carries TRBV6-6 and TRBJ1-3; D uncertain. Looked up from germline, CDR1 is MNHNY and CDR2 is SVGAGI (reference sequence). V lost 0 bases, J lost 0 bases, and 6 bases lay in between. This CDR3 spans 15 amino acids. The CDR3 sequence: CASSYSRDSGNTIYF. CDR3 DNA: TGTGCCAGCAGTTACTCGAGAGACTCTGGAAACACCATATATTTT.

This clone was recorded a few times. The chain recombines TRBV6-1 with TRBJ2-5; 12 bases fit TRBD2. The CDR3 contains 15 residues. V lost 5 bases, J lost 3 bases, and 4 bases stayed unmatched. CDR1 and CDR2 (germline): MNHNS, SASEGT. CDR3 sequence: CASSRRLAGEETQYF. The CDR3 DNA follows: TGTGCCAGCAGTAGACGACTAGCGGGGGAAGAGACCCAGTACTTC.

The chain's CDR3 is CASSGVNTEAFF. The CDR3 DNA reads as TGTGCCAGCAGCGGCGTAAACACTGAAGCTTTCTTT. The chain recombines TRBV9 with TRBJ1-1; D call uncertain. Germline CDR1 is SGDLS and CDR2 is YYNGEE. The CDR3 length is 12 residues. The germline V and J ends were trimmed by 3 bases and 2 bases, with 5 bases remaining between them. The complete variable domain, with remaining parts taken from reference TRBV9 and TRBJ1-1, reads DSGVTQTPKHLITATGQRVTLRCSPRSGDLSVYWYQQSLDQGLQFLIQYYNGEERAKGNILERFSAQQFPDLHSELNLSSLELGDSALYFCASSGVNTEAFFGQGTRLTVV.

The rearrangement uses TRBV15 and TRBJ1-1; 10 nucleotides align to TRBD1. Germline CDR1 LNHNV, CDR2 YYDKDF (reference sequence). This CDR3 region has 14 residues. Losses at the gene ends were 5 bases for V and 7 bases for J; bases not matched to a gene: 7. CDR3 bases: TGTGCCACCAGCTCCCGGGACAGGGGTATTGAAGCTTTCTTT. Translating it yields CATSSRDRGIEAFF.

This clone was observed a handful of times. As DNA, the CDR3 is TGCGCCAGCCGAAGTGCGCAGGGGTCCTACGAGCAGTACTTC. This gives the protein CASRSAQGSYEQYF. The chain combines TRBV4-3 with TRBJ2-7; TRBD1 might be the D (6 bases). Germline CDR1 LGHNA, CDR2 YSLEER. V lost 8 bases and J 1 base, leaving 15 bases between the germline ends. The CDR3 length is 14 residues.

This clone came up a few times. The chain couples TRBV6-1 to TRBJ2-6; no clear D. Germline CDR1 and CDR2: MNHNS and SASEGT. V lost 6 bases and J lost 0, with 3 bases in between. The CDR3 length is 13 residues. CDR3 nucleotides: TGTGCCAGCAGGGCCTCTGGGGCCAACGTCCTGACTTTC. It translates to CASRASGANVLTF.

The genes are TRBV18 and TRBJ1-5; D is unclear. The CDR3 has 15 amino acids. Germline V gene sequence: CDR1 KGHSH, CDR2 LQKENI. V was shortened by 2 bases and J by 1 base, with 9 bases between the two germline ends. Here the CDR3 reads CASSPSRASNQPQHF. CDR3 nucleotide sequence: TGTGCCAGCTCACCATCTAGAGCCAGCAATCAGCCCCAGCATTTT.

J is TRBJ1-5 and V is TRBV19; TRBD1 agrees at 11 bases. Germline loops: CDR1 LNHDA, CDR2 SQIVND (reference sequence). The trim removed 5 bases at V and 6 bases at J, leaving 9 bases unmatched. The CDR3 runs to 16 residues. Here the CDR3 reads CASSGGTGGRTQPQHF. The CDR3 coding sequence is TGTGCCAGTAGTGGGGGGACAGGGGGTAGGACTCAGCCCCAGCATTTT.

This clone showed up just a few times. The rearrangement uses TRBV29-1 and TRBJ2-3; maybe TRBD1 (5 bases). Germline V lookup: CDR1 SQVTM, CDR2 ANQGSEA. V gave up 7 bases and J gave up 5 bases, with 13 bases separating them. This CDR3 has 12 residues. CDR3 amino acids: CSAKTAQDTQYF. CDR3 nucleotides: TGCAGCGCTAAGACAGCCCAAGATACGCAGTATTTT.

V is TRBV11-3 and J is TRBJ1-2; 8 positions agree with TRBD1. Trimming removed 5 bases from V and 3 bases from J; junction bases left unmatched: 5. The CDR3 totals 14 residues. Germline CDR1 reads SGHNT; CDR2 reads YENEEA. CDR3 sequence: CASSRGQGHYGYTF. The CDR3 DNA sequence: TGTGCCAGCAGCCGAGGACAGGGACACTATGGCTACACCTTC.

This clone showed up just a few times. The chain joins TRBV4-2 to TRBJ2-3; 10 bases line up with TRBD2. Germline trimming cut 4 bases from V and 6 bases from J; bases unmatched to any gene: 13. In germline, CDR1 is LGHNA, CDR2 YNFKEQ. The CDR3 length is 17 residues. CDR3 protein: CASSPRFSGGNRDTQYF. For the CDR3, the DNA is TGTGCCAGCAGCCCCCGATTTAGCGGGGGGAACCGGGATACGCAGTATTTT.

The chain is built from TRBV19 and TRBJ2-1, with TRBD2 identical over 11 bases. Looked up from germline, CDR1 is LNHDA and CDR2 is SQIVND (reference sequence). CDR3 length: 14 residues. The V and J ends lost 7 bases and 12 bases, in that order; junction bases with no gene match: 11. This CDR3 is CASTGQLTSGAQFF. CDR3 in DNA: TGTGCCAGTACCGGGCAGTTGACTAGCGGGGCGCAGTTCTTC.

There are a few counts of this clone. This CDR3 is CATSREDRGHAEAFF. The CDR3 nucleotides are TGTGCCACCAGCAGAGAGGACAGGGGGCATGCTGAAGCTTTCTTT. The V and J genes are TRBV15 and TRBJ1-1; 11 nucleotides agree with TRBD1. This CDR3 is built from 15 residues. V gave up 0 bases and J gave up 6 bases; unmatched junction bases: 3. Germline values: CDR1 LNHNV, CDR2 YYDKDF (reference sequence).

The chain couples TRBV27 to TRBJ1-5, with D unclear. The CDR3 is made up of 16 amino acids. Trimming left V 4 bases short and J 4 bases short, with 17 bases between. Germline CDR1 is MNHEY and CDR2 is SMNVEV (reference sequence). The CDR3 loop reads CASSSLPNSGNQPQHF. CDR3 nucleotides: TGTGCCAGCAGTTCACTTCCCAACTCAGGTAATCAGCCCCAGCATTTT.

This chain links TRBV6-5 with TRBJ2-5; possibly TRBD2 for D (5 bases). CDR1 is MNHEY and CDR2 is SVGAGI in the germline V gene. The V end was cut by 4 bases, the J end by 11 bases, with 11 bases between. The CDR3 runs to 11 residues. The CDR3 spells CASSSGKEQYF. DNA of the CDR3: TGTGCCAGCAGTTCCGGGAAAGAGCAGTACTTC.